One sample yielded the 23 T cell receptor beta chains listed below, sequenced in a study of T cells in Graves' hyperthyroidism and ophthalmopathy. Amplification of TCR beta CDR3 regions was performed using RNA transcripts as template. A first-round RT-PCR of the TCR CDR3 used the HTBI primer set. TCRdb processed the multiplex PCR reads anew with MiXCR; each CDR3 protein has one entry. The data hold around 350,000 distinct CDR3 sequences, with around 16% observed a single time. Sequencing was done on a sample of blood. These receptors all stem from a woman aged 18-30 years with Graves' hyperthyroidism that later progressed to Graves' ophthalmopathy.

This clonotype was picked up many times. The CDR3 spells CASSLRWDGRNSYNEQFF. CDR3 DNA: TGTGCCAGCAGCCTAAGATGGGACGGACGGAACTCCTACAATGAGCAGTTCTTC. The J gene is TRBJ2-1, the V gene TRBV7-9; D possibly matches TRBD1 or TRBD2 (5 bases each). V was shortened by 5 bases and J by 0 bases, with 20 bases between the two germline ends. CDR3 length equals 18 residues. CDR1 and CDR2 (germline): SEHNR, FQNEAQ (reference sequence).

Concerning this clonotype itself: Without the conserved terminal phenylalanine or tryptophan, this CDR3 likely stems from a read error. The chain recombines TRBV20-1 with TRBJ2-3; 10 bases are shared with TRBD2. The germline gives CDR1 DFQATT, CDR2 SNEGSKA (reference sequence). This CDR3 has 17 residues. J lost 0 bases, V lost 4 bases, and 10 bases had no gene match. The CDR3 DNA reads TGCAGTGCTACGACATTCGGACTAGCGGCTAGCACAGATACGCAGTATTCT. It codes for CSATTFGLAASTDTQYS.

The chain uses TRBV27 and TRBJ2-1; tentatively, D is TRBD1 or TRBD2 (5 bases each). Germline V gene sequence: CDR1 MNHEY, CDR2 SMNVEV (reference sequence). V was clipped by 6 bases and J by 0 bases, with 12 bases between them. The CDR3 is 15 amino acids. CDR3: CASSSKGSSYNEQFF. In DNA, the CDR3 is TGTGCCAGCAGCAGTAAGGGGAGCTCCTACAATGAGCAGTTCTTC.

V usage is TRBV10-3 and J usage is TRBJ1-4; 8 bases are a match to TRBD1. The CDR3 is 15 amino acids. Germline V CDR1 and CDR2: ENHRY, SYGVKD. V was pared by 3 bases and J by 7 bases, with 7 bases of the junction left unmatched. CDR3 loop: CAISDSGTGTEKLFF. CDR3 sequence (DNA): TGTGCCATCAGTGACTCCGGGACAGGAACTGAAAAACTGTTTTTT.

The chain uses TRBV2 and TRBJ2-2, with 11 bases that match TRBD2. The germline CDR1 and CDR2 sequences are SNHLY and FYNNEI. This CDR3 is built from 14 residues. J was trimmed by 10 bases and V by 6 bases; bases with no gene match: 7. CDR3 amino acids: CASRTSGSVVELFF. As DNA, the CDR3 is TGTGCCAGCAGAACTAGCGGGAGCGTGGTGGAGCTGTTTTTT.

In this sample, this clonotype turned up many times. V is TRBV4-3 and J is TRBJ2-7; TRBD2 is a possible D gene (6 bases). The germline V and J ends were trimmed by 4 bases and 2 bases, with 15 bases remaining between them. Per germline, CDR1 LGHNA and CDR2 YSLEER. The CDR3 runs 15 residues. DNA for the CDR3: TGCGCCAGCAGCCCCAATGCGGAGGGTACCTACGAGCAGTACTTC. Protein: CASSPNAEGTYEQYF.

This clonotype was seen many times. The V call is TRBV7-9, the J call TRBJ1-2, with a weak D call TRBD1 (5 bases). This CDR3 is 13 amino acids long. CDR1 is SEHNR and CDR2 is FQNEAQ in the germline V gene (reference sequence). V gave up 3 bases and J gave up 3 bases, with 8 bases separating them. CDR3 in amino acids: CASSLGTDYGYTF. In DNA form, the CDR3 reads TGTGCCAGCAGCTTGGGGACCGACTATGGCTACACCTTC. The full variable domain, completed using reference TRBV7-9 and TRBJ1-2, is DTGVSQNPRHKITKRGQNVTFRCDPISEHNRLYWYRQTLGQGPEFLTYFQNEAQLEKSRLLSDRFSAERPKGSFSTLEIQRTEQGDSAMYLCASSLGTDYGYTFGSGTRLTVV.

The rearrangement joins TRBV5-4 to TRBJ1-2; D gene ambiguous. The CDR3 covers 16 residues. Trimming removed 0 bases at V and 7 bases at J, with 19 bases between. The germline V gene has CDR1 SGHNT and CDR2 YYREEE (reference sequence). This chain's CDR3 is CASSLATAARSGGYTF. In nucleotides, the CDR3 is TGTGCCAGCAGCTTGGCCACGGCGGCCCGAAGCGGTGGCTACACCTTC. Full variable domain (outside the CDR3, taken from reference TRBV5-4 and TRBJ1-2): ETGVTQSPTHLIKTRGQQVTLRCSSQSGHNTVSWYQQALGQGPQFIFQYYREEENGRGNFPPRFSGLQFPNYSSELNVNALELDDSALYLCASSLATAARSGGYTFGSGTRLTVV.

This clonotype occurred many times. Here the CDR3 reads CASSEGFSRTDTQYF. The CDR3, as DNA: TGTGCCAGCAGTGAAGGGTTCTCAAGGACAGATACGCAGTATTTT. The chain joins TRBV6-1 to TRBJ2-3, with D uncertain. Trimming took off 1 base at V and 3 bases at J, with 11 bases between the two ends. The CDR3 length is 15 residues. CDR1 is MNHNS, CDR2 SASEGT, per germline.

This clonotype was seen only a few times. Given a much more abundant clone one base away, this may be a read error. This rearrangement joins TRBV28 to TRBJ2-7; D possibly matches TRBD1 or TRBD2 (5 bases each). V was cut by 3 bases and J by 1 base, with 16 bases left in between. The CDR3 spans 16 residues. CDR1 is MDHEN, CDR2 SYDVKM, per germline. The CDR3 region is CASSFSGAGISYEQYF. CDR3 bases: TGTGCCAGCAGTTTCTCCGGGGCAGGGATATCCTACGAGCAGTACTTC.

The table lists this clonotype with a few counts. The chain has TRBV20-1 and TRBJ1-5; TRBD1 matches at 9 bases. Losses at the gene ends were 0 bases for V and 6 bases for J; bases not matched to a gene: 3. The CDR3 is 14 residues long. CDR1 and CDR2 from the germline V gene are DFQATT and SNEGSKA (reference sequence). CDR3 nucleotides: TGCAGTGCTAGAGATAGGACAGGGGTTCAGCCCCAGCATTTT. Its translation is CSARDRTGVQPQHF.

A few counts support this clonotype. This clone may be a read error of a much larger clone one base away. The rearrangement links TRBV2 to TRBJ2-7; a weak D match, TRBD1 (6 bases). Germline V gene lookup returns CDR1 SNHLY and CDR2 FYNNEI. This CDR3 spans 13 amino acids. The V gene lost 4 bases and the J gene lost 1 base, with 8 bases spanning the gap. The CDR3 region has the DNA TGTGCCAGCAGTGCCGACAGGTCCTACGAGCAGTACTTC. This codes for CASSADRSYEQYF.

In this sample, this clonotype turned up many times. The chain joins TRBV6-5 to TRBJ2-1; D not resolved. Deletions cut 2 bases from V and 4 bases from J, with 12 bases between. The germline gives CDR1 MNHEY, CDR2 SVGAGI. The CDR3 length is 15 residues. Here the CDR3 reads CASSYRPMSYNEQFF. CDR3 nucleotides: TGTGCCAGCAGTTACAGACCGATGTCTTACAATGAGCAGTTCTTC.

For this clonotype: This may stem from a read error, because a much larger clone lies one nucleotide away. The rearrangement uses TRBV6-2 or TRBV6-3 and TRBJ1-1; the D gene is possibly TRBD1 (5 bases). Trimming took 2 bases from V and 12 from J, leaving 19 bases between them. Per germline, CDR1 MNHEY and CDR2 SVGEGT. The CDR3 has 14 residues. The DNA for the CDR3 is TGTGCCAGCAGTTACGGGCGCGGAGGGGCCATGACTTTCTTT. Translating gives CASSYGRGGAMTFF.

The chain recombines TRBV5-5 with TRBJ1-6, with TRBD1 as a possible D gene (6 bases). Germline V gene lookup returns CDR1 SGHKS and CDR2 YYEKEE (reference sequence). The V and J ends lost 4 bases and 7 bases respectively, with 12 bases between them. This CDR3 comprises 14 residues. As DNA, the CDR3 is TGTGCCAGCAGCGGCCAGGGGCTAAATTCACCCCTCCACTTT. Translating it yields CASSGQGLNSPLHF.

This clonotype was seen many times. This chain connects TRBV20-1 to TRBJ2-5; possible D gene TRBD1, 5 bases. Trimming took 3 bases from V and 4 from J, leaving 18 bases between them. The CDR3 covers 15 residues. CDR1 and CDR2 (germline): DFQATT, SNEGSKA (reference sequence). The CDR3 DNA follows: TGCAGTGCTAGCCTCCTTAGCCAGGGCGGAGAGACCCAGTACTTC. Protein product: CSASLLSQGGETQYF.

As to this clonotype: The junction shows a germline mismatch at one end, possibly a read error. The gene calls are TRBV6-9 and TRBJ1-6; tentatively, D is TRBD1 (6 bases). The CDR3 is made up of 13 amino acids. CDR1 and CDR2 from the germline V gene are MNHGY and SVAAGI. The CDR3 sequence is CASKDRKNSPLHF. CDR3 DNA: TGCGCCAGCAAAGACAGGAAGAATTCACCCCTCCACTTT.

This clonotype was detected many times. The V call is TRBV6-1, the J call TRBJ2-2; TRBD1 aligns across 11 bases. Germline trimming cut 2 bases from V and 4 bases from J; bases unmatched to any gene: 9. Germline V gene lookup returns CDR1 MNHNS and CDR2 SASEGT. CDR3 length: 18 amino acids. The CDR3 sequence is CASSEKLPGQGVTGELFF. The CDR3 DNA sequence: TGTGCCAGCAGTGAAAAATTGCCGGGACAGGGGGTCACCGGGGAGCTGTTTTTT.

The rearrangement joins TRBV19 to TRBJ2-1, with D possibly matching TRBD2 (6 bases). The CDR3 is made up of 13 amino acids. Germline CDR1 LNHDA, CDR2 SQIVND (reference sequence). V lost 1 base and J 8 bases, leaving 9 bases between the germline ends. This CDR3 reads CASSIGGVHEQFF. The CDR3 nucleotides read TGTGCCAGTAGTATAGGGGGGGTGCATGAGCAGTTCTTC.

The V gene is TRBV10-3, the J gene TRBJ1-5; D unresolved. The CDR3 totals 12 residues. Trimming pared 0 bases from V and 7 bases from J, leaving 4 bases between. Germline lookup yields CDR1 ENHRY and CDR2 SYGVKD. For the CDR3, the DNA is TGTGCCATCAGTGAGTCACCACAGCCCCAGCATTTT. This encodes CAISESPQPQHF.

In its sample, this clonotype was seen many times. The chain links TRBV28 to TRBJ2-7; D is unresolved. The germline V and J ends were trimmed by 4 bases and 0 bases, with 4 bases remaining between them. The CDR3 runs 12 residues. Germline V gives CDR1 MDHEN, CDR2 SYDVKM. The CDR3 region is CASSYTSYEQYF. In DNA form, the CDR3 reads TGTGCCAGCAGTTACACCTCCTACGAGCAGTACTTC.

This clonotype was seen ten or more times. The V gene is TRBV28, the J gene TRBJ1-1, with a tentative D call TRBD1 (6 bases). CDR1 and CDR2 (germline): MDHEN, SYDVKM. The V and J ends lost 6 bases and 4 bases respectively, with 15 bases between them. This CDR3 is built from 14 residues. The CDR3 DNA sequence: TGTGCCAGCAGACCCCGGACAGCCCTCACTGAAGCTTTCTTT. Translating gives CASRPRTALTEAFF.

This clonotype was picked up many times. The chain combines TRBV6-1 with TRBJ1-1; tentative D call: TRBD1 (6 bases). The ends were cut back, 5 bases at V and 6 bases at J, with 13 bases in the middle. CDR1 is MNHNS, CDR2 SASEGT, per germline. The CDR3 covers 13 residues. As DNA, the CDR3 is TGTGCCAGCAGTCGATTTGGGGGCTCTGAAGCTTTCTTT. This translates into CASSRFGGSEAFF.